The rows below give T cell receptor beta chains drawn from one sample of a study of blood T cell repertoires in COVID-19. This table comes from immunoSEQ multiplex PCR, and its TCRdb copy is limited to in-frame clones, with some not included. The sample shows about 200,000 clones, about 77% of them seen only once. The sample was PBMCs or T cells enriched from blood (not recorded which). These receptors were collected from a woman aged 50 to 60 with acute COVID-19. CDR3s include the opening cysteine and the closing phenylalanine or tryptophan. The D gene is left open where the match is weak. Clone sizes are given selectively: once, few, many, or a class where the clone is expanded.

>TRBV12-3/TRBV12-4|TRBJ1-1|NA|NA
CASSLTANTEAFF
TGTGCCAGCAGTCTTACAGCGAACACTGAAGCTTTCTTT
>TRBV7-6|TRBJ2-1|NA|NA
CASSGAPYNEQFF
TGTGCCAGCAGCGGGGCCCCCTACAATGAGCAGTTCTTC
>TRBV19|TRBJ1-2|TRBD1|NA
CASRDSNYGYTF
TGTGCCAGCCGGGACAGTAACTATGGCTACACCTTC
>TRBV13|TRBJ1-5|TRBD1|once
CASSRDRDESNQPQHF
TGTGCCAGCAGCCGTGACAGGGACGAGAGCAATCAGCCCCAGCATTTT
>TRBV6-5|TRBJ1-6|NA|NA
CASSREQYNSPLHF
TGTGCCAGCAGCCGCGAACAGTATAATTCACCCCTCCACTTT
>TRBV14|TRBJ1-1|NA|NA
CASSQEIRPGSSEAFF
TGTGCCAGCAGCCAAGAAATTAGGCCCGGTAGCTCTGAAGCTTTCTTT
>TRBV28|TRBJ1-1|TRBD1|NA
CATDRGQGTEAFF
TGTGCCACCGACAGGGGGCAGGGCACTGAAGCTTTCTTT
>TRBV27|TRBJ1-2|TRBD1|NA
CASGPQGVPSDYGYTF
TGTGCCAGCGGCCCTCAGGGGGTTCCCTCTGACTATGGCTACACCTTC
>TRBV7-2|TRBJ1-1|TRBD1|NA
CASSSGQSNTEAFF
TGTGCCAGCAGCTCGGGACAGAGCAACACTGAAGCTTTCTTT
>TRBV5-6|TRBJ2-5|TRBD2|NA
CASSDTSDQYF
TGTGCCAGCAGCGATACTAGCGACCAGTACTTC
>TRBV18|TRBJ2-2|TRBD2|NA
CASSPTSDANTGELFF
TGTGCCAGCTCACCAACTAGCGACGCGAACACCGGGGAGCTGTTTTTT
>TRBV28|TRBJ1-4|TRBD1|NA
CASSLGGQGNEKLFF
TGTGCCAGCAGTTTAGGGGGACAGGGGAATGAAAAACTGTTTTTT
>TRBV3-1/TRBV3-2|TRBJ1-2|NA|NA
CASSPQGRDYGYTF
TGTGCCAGCAGCCCCCAGGGGAGGGACTATGGCTACACCTTC
>TRBV5-1|TRBJ1-4|NA|NA
CASSPEGGANEKLFF
TGCGCCAGCAGCCCCGAGGGGGGGGCTAATGAAAAACTGTTTTTT
>TRBV4-1|TRBJ1-4|NA|NA
CASSPGSNEKLFF
TGCGCCAGCAGCCCGGGATCGAATGAAAAACTGTTTTTT
>TRBV6-5|TRBJ1-2|NA|NA
CASSSRVGGGYTF
TGTGCCAGCAGTTCCCGGGTCGGTGGTGGCTACACCTTC
>TRBV27|TRBJ1-1|NA|NA
CASSLSGLEGAFF
TGTGCCAGCAGTTTATCGGGACTAGAGGGAGCTTTCTTT
>TRBV29-1|TRBJ2-5|TRBD1|NA
CSVTRGETQYF
TGCAGCGTCACCAGGGGGGAGACCCAGTACTTC